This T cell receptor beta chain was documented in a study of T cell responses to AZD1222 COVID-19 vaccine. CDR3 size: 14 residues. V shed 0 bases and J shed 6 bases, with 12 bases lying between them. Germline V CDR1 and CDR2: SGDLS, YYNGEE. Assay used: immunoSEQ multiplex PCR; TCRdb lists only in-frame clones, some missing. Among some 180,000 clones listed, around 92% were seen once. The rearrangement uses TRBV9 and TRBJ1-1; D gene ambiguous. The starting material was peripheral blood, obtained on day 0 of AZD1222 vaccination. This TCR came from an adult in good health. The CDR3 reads CASSVGPLRPEAFF. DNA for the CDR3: TGTGCCAGCAGCGTAGGACCTTTGAGGCCTGAAGCTTTCTTT.